Listed here are 25 T cell receptor beta chains from one sample, sequenced in a study of blood T cell repertoires in COVID-19. Clones were sequenced by immunoSEQ multiplex PCR, and TCRdb holds only the in-frame ones, with some missing. The top ten clones hold roughly a tenth of a sample with about 240,000 clones, about four fifths of them seen once. The material sequenced was peripheral blood. These receptors all stem from a woman of 80 years or more with acute or convalescent COVID-19.

This rearrangement joins TRBV7-9 to TRBJ2-7; 10 bases map to TRBD1. Germline CDR1 SEHNR, CDR2 FQNEAQ (reference sequence). With 5 bases clipped from V and 5 bases from J, the junction kept 21 bases outside the gene matches. This CDR3 is 19 amino acids long. The CDR3 bases are TGTGCCAGCAGCCCGCGCCCCCCCTCCGGGACAGGGGATCGCCACGAGCAGTACTTC. Translated: CASSPRPPSGTGDRHEQYF.

This rearrangement joins TRBV3-1 (or the pseudogene TRBV3-2) to TRBJ2-7; perhaps TRBD1 as D (6 bases). The CDR3 is 14 residues long. Looked up from germline, CDR1 is LGHDT and CDR2 is YNNKEL (reference sequence). V gave up 0 bases and J gave up 7 bases, with 13 bases separating them. The CDR3 loop is CASSQDLGQREQYF. The CDR3 DNA follows: TGTGCCAGCAGCCAAGATCTCGGACAGCGAGAGCAGTACTTC.

The rearrangement uses TRBV10-1 and TRBJ2-1; 14 bases align to TRBD2. Per the germline V gene, CDR1 is WNHNN and CDR2 is SYGVQD (reference sequence). The CDR3 runs 13 residues. V dropped 2 bases and J dropped 12; count of bases not matched to a gene: 0. This CDR3 reads CASSEGLAGGQFF. The CDR3 region has the DNA TGCGCCAGCAGTGAGGGACTAGCGGGGGGGCAGTTCTTC.

The chain couples TRBV2 to TRBJ2-1, with 15 bases lining up with TRBD2. This CDR3 is 17 amino acids long. With 8 bases clipped from V and 1 base from J, the junction kept 6 bases outside the gene matches. Germline loops: CDR1 SNHLY, CDR2 FYNNEI. CDR3 coding DNA: TGTGCCAGCCGTGGGACTAGCGGGGGGCCTTCCTACAATGAGCAGTTCTTC. It yields the protein CASRGTSGGPSYNEQFF.

The chain is built from TRBV7-9 and TRBJ1-6, with a tentative D call TRBD1 (6 bases). CDR3 length: 14 residues. CDR1 is SEHNR, CDR2 FQNEAQ, per germline (reference sequence). V was cut by 1 base and J by 6 bases, with 7 bases left in between. CDR3 in amino acids: CASSLGGGNSPLHF. Written as DNA, the CDR3 is TGTGCCAGCAGCTTAGGAGGGGGTAATTCACCCCTCCACTTT.

The chain is built from TRBV3-1 (or the pseudogene TRBV3-2) and TRBJ2-7; a possible D gene is TRBD1 (5 bases). The V gene's germline CDR1 is LGHDT and CDR2 YNNKEL (reference sequence). The CDR3 sequence is 14 residues long. Trimming removed 4 bases from V and 0 bases from J, with 10 bases in between. The CDR3 loop reads CASSPRQSSYEQYF. Written as DNA, the CDR3 is TGTGCCAGCAGCCCCCGACAGTCCTCCTACGAGCAGTACTTC.

V usage is TRBV19 and J usage is TRBJ1-5, with 8 nucleotides matching TRBD1. The junction had 18 bases not matched to a gene; V was cut back by 10 bases and J by 4 bases. The CDR3 contains 17 residues. Germline V gene data show CDR1 as LNHDA and CDR2 as SQIVND (reference sequence). CDR3 coding DNA: TGTGCCACCCGTCGAGTCTCCGGGACAGGAACTAATCAGCCCCAGCATTTT. It is translated as CATRRVSGTGTNQPQHF.

CDR3 sequence (DNA): TGCAGTGCCAGTAGAGGGGGCGCGGACAATGAGCAGTTCTTC. Its protein product is CSASRGGADNEQFF. The genes are TRBV20-1 and TRBJ2-1, with 7 bases aligning to TRBD1. The CDR3 spans 14 residues. J gave up 5 bases and V 6 bases, and 10 bases lay outside the gene matches. Germline values: CDR1 DFQATT, CDR2 SNEGSKA (reference sequence).

V is TRBV3-1 (or the pseudogene TRBV3-2) and J is TRBJ1-6; D ambiguous. Trimming stripped 2 bases from V and 6 bases from J, with 11 bases between. Germline CDR1 is LGHDT and CDR2 is YNNKEL (reference sequence). The CDR3 runs 15 residues. Here the CDR3 DNA reads TGTGCCAGCAGCCAACGGGAACTGCCTAATTCACCCCTCCACTTT. It codes for CASSQRELPNSPLHF.

V is TRBV29-1 and J is TRBJ1-2; the match to TRBD1 covers 8 bases. With V trimmed by 5 bases and J by 8 bases, 13 bases remained unmatched. The CDR3 is made up of 14 amino acids. Germline V gene sequence: CDR1 SQVTM, CDR2 ANQGSEA. This CDR3 reads CSVYPDRDRWGYTF. The DNA for the CDR3 is TGCAGCGTTTATCCGGACAGGGACCGATGGGGCTACACCTTC.

The chain carries TRBV9 and TRBJ2-3; 10 nucleotides match TRBD1. Per germline, CDR1 SGDLS and CDR2 YYNGEE. V shed 6 bases and J 3 bases; nucleotides not matched to a gene: 7. The CDR3 runs 15 residues. The DNA for the CDR3 is TGTGCCAGCACCGACGACAGGGGGCCTACAGATACGCAGTATTTT. Protein product: CASTDDRGPTDTQYF.

The V and J genes are TRBV6-5 and TRBJ2-3; 8 bases are a match to TRBD2. Germline loops: CDR1 MNHEY, CDR2 SVGAGI. This CDR3 contains 15 residues. V gave up 0 bases and J gave up 2 bases; unmatched junction bases: 1. The CDR3 here is CASSYSRGATDTQYF. The DNA for the CDR3 is TGTGCCAGCAGTTACTCGCGGGGGGCCACAGATACGCAGTATTTT.

This chain uses TRBV3-1 (or the pseudogene TRBV3-2) with TRBJ2-2; a weak D match, TRBD2 (5 bases). There are 14 residues in the CDR3. Trimming removed 4 bases from V and 6 bases from J, with 12 bases in between. Germline V gene data show CDR1 as LGHDT and CDR2 as YNNKEL (reference sequence). CDR3 DNA sequence: TGTGCCAGCAGCCTGAGGGCCGGATCCGGGGAGCTGTTTTTT. It specifies CASSLRAGSGELFF.

The chain links TRBV27 to TRBJ2-7; no firm D call. From germline, CDR1 is MNHEY and CDR2 SMNVEV (reference sequence). Trimming took off 2 bases at V and 4 bases at J, with 15 bases between the two ends. The CDR3 is 15 amino acids. In nucleotides, the CDR3 is TGTGCCAGCAGTTTAATCGCAAGATCGGGTTACGAGCAGTACTTC. This gives the protein CASSLIARSGYEQYF.

The gene calls are TRBV5-8 and TRBJ1-5; no clear D gene. CDR1 is SGHTS, CDR2 YDEGEE, per germline. The V end lost 0 bases, the J end lost 6 bases, and 16 bases lay between the germline ends. This CDR3 spans 16 amino acids. The CDR3 DNA follows: TGTGCCAGCAGCTTGGGGCTTCCCATCAATCTTCAGCCCCAGCATTTT. This sequence encodes CASSLGLPINLQPQHF.

V and J are TRBV2 and TRBJ1-4; no reliable D call. Germline V CDR1 and CDR2: SNHLY, FYNNEI. Trimming shortened V by 6 bases and J by 5 bases, and 16 bases separated the two germline ends. The CDR3 covers 15 residues. The CDR3 DNA sequence: TGTGCCAGCAGCACTGGATTTCAGGTGAATGAAAAACTGTTTTTT. Translation gives CASSTGFQVNEKLFF. The whole variable domain, remainder taken from reference TRBV2 and TRBJ1-4, is EPEVTQTPSHQVTQMGQEVILRCVPISNHLYFYWYRQILGQKVEFLVSFYNNEISEKSEIFDDQFSVERPDGSNFTLKIRSTKLEDSAMYFCASSTGFQVNEKLFFGSGTQLSVL.

The V call is TRBV5-8, the J call TRBJ2-7; 7 bases map to TRBD1. The junction had 4 bases not matched to a gene; V was cut back by 7 bases and J by 0 bases. Germline assignment: CDR1 SGHTS and CDR2 YDEGEE. The CDR3 has 13 amino acids. The CDR3 nucleotides are TGTGCCAGCCCTAGGGACAGCTCCTACGAGCAGTACTTC. It encodes CASPRDSSYEQYF. The full variable domain, rest sourced from reference TRBV5-8 and TRBJ2-7, is EAGVTQSPTHLIKTRGQQATLRCSPISGHTSVYWYQQALGLGLQFLLWYDEGEERNRGNFPPRFSGRQFPNYSSELNVNALELEDSALYLCASPRDSSYEQYFGPGTRLTVT.

This clone turned up a few times. The J gene is TRBJ2-2, the V gene TRBV2; TRBD1 matches at 7 bases. V lost 6 bases to trimming and J lost 7 bases; unmatched junction nucleotides: 2. Germline V lookup: CDR1 SNHLY, CDR2 FYNNEI. This CDR3 region has 12 residues. CDR3: CASRQGIGELFF. The DNA for the CDR3 is TGTGCCAGCAGACAGGGGATCGGGGAGCTGTTTTTT.

In its sample, this clone was seen once. The chain has TRBV5-1 and TRBJ2-5; weak D call: TRBD2 (6 bases). The CDR3 is 16 residues long. Germline assignment: CDR1 SGHRS and CDR2 YFSETQ. V lost 0 bases and J 1 base, leaving 13 bases between the germline ends. The CDR3 nucleotides are TGCGCCAGCAGCTTGGATGGGGGGACGATCCAAGAGACCCAGTACTTC. This encodes CASSLDGGTIQETQYF. Drawing the rest from reference TRBV5-1 and TRBJ2-5, the complete variable domain is KAGVTQTPRYLIKTRGQQVTLSCSPISGHRSVSWYQQTPGQGLQFLFEYFSETQRNKGNFPGRFSGRQFSNSRSEMNVSTLELGDSALYLCASSLDGGTIQETQYFGPGTRLLVL.

This chain connects TRBV6-1 to TRBJ1-2; TRBD1 is a possible D gene (5 bases). V lost 0 bases, J lost 5 bases, and 13 bases lay in between. Germline V gene lookup returns CDR1 MNHNS and CDR2 SASEGT. The CDR3 consists of 15 residues. This CDR3 reads CASSEALYRQYGYTF. CDR3 nucleotide sequence: TGTGCCAGCAGTGAAGCGCTCTACAGACAGTATGGCTACACCTTC.

This clone was seen once. The gene calls are TRBV23-1 and TRBJ2-7, with 7 bases fitting TRBD1. TRBV23-1 is annotated as an ORF whose role is uncertain. The CDR3 runs 16 residues. V shed 3 bases, J shed 0 bases, and the junction held 8 bases outside the gene matches. CDR3 region: CASSHRGQPSSYEQYF. Written as DNA, the CDR3 is TGCGCCAGCAGTCACAGGGGACAGCCAAGCTCCTACGAGCAGTACTTC.

This chain joins TRBV5-1 and TRBJ1-4; TRBD1 aligns across 9 bases. The CDR3 has 20 residues. Germline lookup yields CDR1 SGHRS and CDR2 YFSETQ. The V and J ends lost 4 bases and 4 bases, in that order; junction bases with no gene match: 20. The CDR3 loop is CASSPRGGPTGGGNNEKLFF. The CDR3 region has the DNA TGCGCCAGCAGCCCCCGGGGTGGGCCTACAGGGGGCGGAAATAATGAAAAACTGTTTTTT.

The CDR3 spells CASSPGEGLNTEAFF. CDR3 nucleotides: TGTGCCAGCTCACCCGGTGAGGGCCTTAACACTGAAGCTTTCTTT. V and J are TRBV18 and TRBJ1-1; D call uncertain. V lost 3 bases to trimming and J lost 2 bases, with 13 bases between them. This CDR3 is 15 amino acids long. Germline assignment: CDR1 KGHSH and CDR2 LQKENI.

The gene calls are TRBV5-4 and TRBJ2-5; 12 bases map to TRBD2. CDR1 SGHNT and CDR2 YYREEE come from the germline V gene (reference sequence). This CDR3 spans 15 amino acids. V shed 4 bases, J shed 1 base, and the junction held 2 bases outside the gene matches. As DNA, the CDR3 is TGTGCCAGCAGCGGGACTAGCGGGCTCCAAGAGACCCAGTACTTC. Translation: CASSGTSGLQETQYF.

The chain joins TRBV7-9 to TRBJ1-1; D uncertain. The CDR3 sequence is 15 residues long. Trimming removed 5 bases from V and 1 base from J, with 14 bases in between. Germline lookup yields CDR1 SEHNR and CDR2 FQNEAQ (reference sequence). CDR3 DNA: TGTGCCAGCAGCGGAGGACCTGGGAAGAACACTGAAGCTTTCTTT. Protein sequence: CASSGGPGKNTEAFF. The complete variable domain, with remaining parts taken from reference TRBV7-9 and TRBJ1-1, reads DTGVSQNPRHKITKRGQNVTFRCDPISEHNRLYWYRQTLGQGPEFLTYFQNEAQLEKSRLLSDRFSAERPKGSFSTLEIQRTEQGDSAMYLCASSGGPGKNTEAFFGQGTRLTVV.